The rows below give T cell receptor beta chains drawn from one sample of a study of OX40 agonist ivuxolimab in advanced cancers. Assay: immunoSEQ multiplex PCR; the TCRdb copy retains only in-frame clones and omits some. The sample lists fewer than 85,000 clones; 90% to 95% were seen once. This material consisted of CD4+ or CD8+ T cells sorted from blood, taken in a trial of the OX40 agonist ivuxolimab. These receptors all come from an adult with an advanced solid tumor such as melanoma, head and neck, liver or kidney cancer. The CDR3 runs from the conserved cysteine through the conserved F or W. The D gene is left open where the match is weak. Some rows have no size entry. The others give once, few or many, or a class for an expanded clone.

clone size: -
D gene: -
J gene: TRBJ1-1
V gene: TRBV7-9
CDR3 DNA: TGTGCCAGCAGCTCCTCATGGGGGGGGAACACTGAAGCTTTCTTT
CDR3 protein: CASSSSWGGNTEAFF

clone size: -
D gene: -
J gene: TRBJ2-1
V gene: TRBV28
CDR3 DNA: TGTGCCAGCAGTTTAATTAGGGCCTGGGGGAATGAGCAGTTCTTC
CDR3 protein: CASSLIRAWGNEQFF

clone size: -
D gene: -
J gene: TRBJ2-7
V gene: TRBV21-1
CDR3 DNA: TGTGCCAGCAGCAATCCCCGGGCCCACTACGAGCAGTACTTC
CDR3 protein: CASSNPRAHYEQYF

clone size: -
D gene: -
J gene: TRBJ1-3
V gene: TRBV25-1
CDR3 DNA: TGTGCCAGCCGCCGACAGGACAGAAACACCATATATTTT
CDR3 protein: CASRRQDRNTIYF

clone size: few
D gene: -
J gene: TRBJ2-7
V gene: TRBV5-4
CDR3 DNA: TGTGCCAGCAGCACCGAGTACGAGCAGTACTTC
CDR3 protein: CASSTEYEQYF

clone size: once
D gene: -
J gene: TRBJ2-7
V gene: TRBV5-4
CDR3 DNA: TGTGCCAGCAGCTTGGATGGCAGCTCCTACGAGCAGTACTTC
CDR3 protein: CASSLDGSSYEQYF

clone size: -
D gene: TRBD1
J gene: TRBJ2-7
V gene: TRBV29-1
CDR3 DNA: TGCAGCGCCCGGACAGGGAGCTCCTACGAGCAGTACTTC
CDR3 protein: CSARTGSSYEQYF

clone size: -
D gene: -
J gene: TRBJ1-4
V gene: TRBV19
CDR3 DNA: TGTGCCAGTAGTCGCTCCGTGGGACGTGAAAAACTGTTTTTT
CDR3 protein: CASSRSVGREKLFF

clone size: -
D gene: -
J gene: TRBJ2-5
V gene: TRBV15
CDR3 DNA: TGTGCCACCAGCAGAGATCGAGCAAAAGAGACCCAGTACTTC
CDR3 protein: CATSRDRAKETQYF

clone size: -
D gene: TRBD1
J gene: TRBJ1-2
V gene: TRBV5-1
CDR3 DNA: TGCGCCAGCAGCTTGGGCACAGGGGGTGGCTACACCTTC
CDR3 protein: CASSLGTGGGYTF

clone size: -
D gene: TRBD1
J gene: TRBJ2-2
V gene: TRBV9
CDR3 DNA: TGTGCCAGCAGCATAACCGGGACAGGGGCCCCCGGGGAGCTGTTTTTT
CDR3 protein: CASSITGTGAPGELFF

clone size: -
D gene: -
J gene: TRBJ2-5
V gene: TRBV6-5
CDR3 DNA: TGTGCCAGCAGTTACTCGATTCTGAAAGAGACCCAGTACTTC
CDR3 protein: CASSYSILKETQYF

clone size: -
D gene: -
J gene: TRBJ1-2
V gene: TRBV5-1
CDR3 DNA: TGTGCCAGCAGCCGTGCGCGGGGGGATGGCTACACCTTC
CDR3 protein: CASSRARGDGYTF

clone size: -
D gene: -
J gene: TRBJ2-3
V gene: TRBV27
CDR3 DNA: TGTGCCAGCAGATCTAGCTCAGATACGCAGTATTTT
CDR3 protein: CASRSSSDTQYF

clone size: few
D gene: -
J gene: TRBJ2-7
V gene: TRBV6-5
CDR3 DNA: TGTGCCAGCAGTTACTCCCGCCTTTCCGAATACGAGCAGTACTTC
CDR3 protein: CASSYSRLSEYEQYF

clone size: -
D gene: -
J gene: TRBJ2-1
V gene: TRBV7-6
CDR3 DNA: TGTGCCAGCAGCTCCCTTGTCGGTGAGCAGTTCTTC
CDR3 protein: CASSSLVGEQFF

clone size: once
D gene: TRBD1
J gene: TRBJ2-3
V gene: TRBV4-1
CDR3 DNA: TGCGCCAGCAGCCAAATGGGACAGGGGACCACAGATACGCAGTATTTT
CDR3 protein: CASSQMGQGTTDTQYF

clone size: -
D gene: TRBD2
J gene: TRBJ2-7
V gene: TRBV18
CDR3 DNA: TGTGCCAGCTCACCACAGCGGGGTGCCTACGAGCAGTACTTC
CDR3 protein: CASSPQRGAYEQYF

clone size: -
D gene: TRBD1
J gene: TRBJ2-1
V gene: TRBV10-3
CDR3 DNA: TGTGCCATCACCGACGGGGACAGTTACAATGAGCAGTTCTTC
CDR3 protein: CAITDGDSYNEQFF

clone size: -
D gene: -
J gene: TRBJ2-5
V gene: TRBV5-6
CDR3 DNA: TGTGCCAGCAGCTTGGAAGAAGAGACCCAGTACTTC
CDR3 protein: CASSLEEETQYF

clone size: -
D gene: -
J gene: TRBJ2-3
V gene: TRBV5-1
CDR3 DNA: TGCGCCAGCAGCCTAACAGATACGCAGTATTTT
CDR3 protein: CASSLTDTQYF

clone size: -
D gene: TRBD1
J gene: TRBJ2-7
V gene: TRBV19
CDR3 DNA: TGTGCCAGTAGCGGGACAGGGGAGCCCTCCTACGAGCAGTACTTC
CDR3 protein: CASSGTGEPSYEQYF

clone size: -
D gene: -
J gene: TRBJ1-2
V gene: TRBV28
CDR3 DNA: TGTGCCAGCAGTTTCAGAGGCTATGGCTACACCTTC
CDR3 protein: CASSFRGYGYTF

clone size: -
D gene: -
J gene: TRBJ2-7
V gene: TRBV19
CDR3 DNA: TGTGCCAGTAGTACCCGACAGGGGTGGGACTACTACGAGCAGTACTTC
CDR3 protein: CASSTRQGWDYYEQYF

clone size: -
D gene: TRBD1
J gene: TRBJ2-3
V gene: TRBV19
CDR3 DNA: TGTGCCAGTAGTCCGGGACAGGGGGTAGGAGGCACAGATACGCAGTATTTT
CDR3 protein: CASSPGQGVGGTDTQYF

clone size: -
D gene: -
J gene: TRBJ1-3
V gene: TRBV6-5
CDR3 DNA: TGTGCCAGCAGTTACTCTGGAAACACCATATATTTT
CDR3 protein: CASSYSGNTIYF

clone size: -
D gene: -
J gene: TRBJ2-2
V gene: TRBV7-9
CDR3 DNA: TGTGCCAGCAGCCCCAGGACGAACACCGGGGAGCTGTTTTTT
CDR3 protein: CASSPRTNTGELFF

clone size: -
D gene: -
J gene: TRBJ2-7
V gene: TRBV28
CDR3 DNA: TGTGCCAGCAGTGTCCCAAACTCACAGGGTTACGAGCAGTACTTC
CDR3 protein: CASSVPNSQGYEQYF

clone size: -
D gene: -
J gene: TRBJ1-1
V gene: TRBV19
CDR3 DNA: TGTGCCAGTAGTATATCGTGGGACACTGAAGCTTTCTTT
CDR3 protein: CASSISWDTEAFF